These 8 T cell receptor beta chains were sequenced from one sample in a study of T cell responses to AZD1222 COVID-19 vaccine (dated by TCRdb to 2020 to 2022). The method behind the library was the immunoSEQ multiplex PCR assay. The source is immuneACCESS, and TCRdb retained only in-frame sequences with V and J called. Part of the clones is not carried over; for the studies checked, unresolved V genes explain less than half of this, and the remainder is unexplained. The sample profile shows around 46,000 clones; 89% of them were found once. Together, the top ten hold over 4% of the sample. What this sample's time point label stands for: about 28 days (+/-7) after the second vaccine dose. The sample in question was peripheral blood, obtained 28 days after the second AZD1222 dose. The receptors come from an adult who received the AZD1222 COVID-19 vaccine.

This chain uses TRBV28 with TRBJ1-2, with D maybe TRBD1 (6 bases). CDR1 and CDR2 from the germline V gene are MDHEN and SYDVKM. Trimming stripped 4 bases from V and 1 base from J, with 19 bases between. The CDR3 is 17 residues long. Here the CDR3 reads CASSSSRTADLNYGYTF. In DNA, the CDR3 is TGTGCCAGCAGTTCCTCGAGGACAGCAGACCTTAACTATGGCTACACCTTC.

The chain is built from TRBV6-5 and TRBJ2-5; a possible D gene is TRBD1 (6 bases). This CDR3 is 15 amino acids long. The germline V gene encodes CDR1 MNHEY and CDR2 SVGAGI. The ends were cut back, 9 bases at V and 2 bases at J, with 19 bases in the middle. The DNA of the CDR3 is TGTGCCAGTCGGGCAGGGGCCGGGGTACAAGAGACCCAGTACTTC. This translates into CASRAGAGVQETQYF.

The chain couples TRBV19 to TRBJ2-7; 12 nucleotides agree with TRBD2. The CDR3 spans 16 residues. Germline lookup yields CDR1 LNHDA and CDR2 SQIVND (reference sequence). The V gene end was trimmed by 4 bases and the J gene end by 1 base; junction bases not matched to a gene: 5. DNA of the CDR3: TGTGCCAGTAGTAAAACCGGGACTAGCGGGTCCTACGAGCAGTACTTC. It yields the protein CASSKTGTSGSYEQYF.

The genes are TRBV12-5 and TRBJ1-1; D is uncertain. The CDR3 runs 16 residues. Germline CDR1 is LGHNT and CDR2 is FRNRAP. V lost 0 bases to trimming and J lost 0 bases, with 11 bases between them. The CDR3 sequence: CASGLVRETLNTEAFF. CDR3 DNA sequence: TGTGCTAGTGGTTTGGTACGGGAGACACTGAACACTGAAGCTTTCTTT. The entire variable domain, with the rest obtained from reference TRBV12-5 and TRBJ1-1, is as follows: DARVTQTPRHKVTEMGQEVTMRCQPILGHNTVFWYRQTMMQGLELLAYFRNRAPLDDSGMPKDRFSAEMPDATLATLKIQPSEPRDSAVYFCASGLVRETLNTEAFFGQGTRLTVV.

V and J are TRBV10-2 and TRBJ1-4; D unclear. V was pared by 4 bases and J by 11 bases, with 14 bases between. Looked up from germline, CDR1 is WSHSY and CDR2 is SAAADI. CDR3 length equals 13 residues. The CDR3 sequence is CASSVSGAEKLFF. DNA of the CDR3: TGCGCCAGCAGTGTTTCAGGCGCGGAGAAACTGTTTTTT.

This chain connects TRBV5-1 to TRBJ2-7, with 10 nucleotides matching TRBD1. J gave up 5 bases and V 4 bases, and 9 bases lay outside the gene matches. The CDR3 runs to 15 residues. Germline V CDR1 and CDR2: SGHRS, YFSETQ. DNA for the CDR3: TGCGCCAGCAGCCCGACAGGGGGCGCTCTGAACGAGCAGTACTTC. Protein product: CASSPTGGALNEQYF.

This chain joins TRBV5-6 and TRBJ1-2; 7 bases agree with TRBD1. The J segment lost 1 base and the V segment lost 4 bases, leaving 10 bases of the junction unmatched. The CDR3 has 16 residues. Per the germline V gene, CDR1 is SGHDT and CDR2 is YYEEEE. The CDR3 reads CASSPMTGMYNYGYTF. DNA of the CDR3: TGTGCCAGCAGCCCAATGACAGGGATGTATAACTATGGCTACACCTTC. The variable domain in full, with the rest retrieved from reference TRBV5-6 and TRBJ1-2, is DAGVTQSPTHLIKTRGQQVTLRCSPKSGHDTVSWYQQALGQGPQFIFQYYEEEERQRGNFPDRFSGHQFPNYSSELNVNALLLGDSALYLCASSPMTGMYNYGYTFGSGTRLTVV.

This clone has a single count. The CDR3 region has the DNA TGTGCCAGCAGCCAAGAGGGGCAGGGTAACACTGAAGCTTTCTTT. This gives the protein CASSQEGQGNTEAFF. This chain links TRBV3-1 (or the pseudogene TRBV3-2) with TRBJ1-1; possibly TRBD1 for D (5 bases). V lost 0 bases and J lost 2, with 10 bases in between. In germline, CDR1 is LGHDT, CDR2 YNNKEL (reference sequence). The CDR3 contains 15 residues.